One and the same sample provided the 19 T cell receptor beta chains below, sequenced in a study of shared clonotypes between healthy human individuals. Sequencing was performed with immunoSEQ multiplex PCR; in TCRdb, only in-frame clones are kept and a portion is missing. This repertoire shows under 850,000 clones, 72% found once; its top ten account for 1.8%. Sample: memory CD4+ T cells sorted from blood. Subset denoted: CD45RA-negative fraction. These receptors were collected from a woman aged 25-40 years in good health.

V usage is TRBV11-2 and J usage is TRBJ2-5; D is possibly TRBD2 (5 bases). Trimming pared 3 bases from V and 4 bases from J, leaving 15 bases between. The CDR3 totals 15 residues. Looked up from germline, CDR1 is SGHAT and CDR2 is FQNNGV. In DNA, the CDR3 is TGTGCCAGCAGCTTCCCCGGATCTCGGGGAGAGACCCAGTACTTC. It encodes CASSFPGSRGETQYF. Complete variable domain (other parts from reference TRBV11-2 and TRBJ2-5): EAGVAQSPRYKIIEKRQSVAFWCNPISGHATLYWYQQILGQGPKLLIQFQNNGVVDDSQLPKDRFSAERLKGVDSTLKIQPAKLEDSAVYLCASSFPGSRGETQYFGPGTRLLVL.

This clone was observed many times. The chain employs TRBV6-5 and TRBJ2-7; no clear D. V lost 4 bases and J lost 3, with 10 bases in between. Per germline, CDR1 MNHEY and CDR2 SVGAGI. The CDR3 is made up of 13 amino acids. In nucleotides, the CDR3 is TGTGCCAGCAGTTTGGCGGAAGGCTACGAGCAGTACTTC. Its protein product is CASSLAEGYEQYF.

Here the CDR3 DNA reads TGTGCCAGTAGTTCATACACAGGGGCTACGCAGTATTTT. Its translation is CASSSYTGATQYF. The V gene is TRBV19, the J gene TRBJ2-3; 7 bases map to TRBD1. The CDR3 has 13 residues. The germline V gene encodes CDR1 LNHDA and CDR2 SQIVND (reference sequence). Trimming at V came to 5 bases and at J to 8 bases, leaving 7 bases not matched to a gene.

The CDR3 DNA reads as TGTGCCAGCAGGCTATTCGGAGTGAACACTGAAGCTTTCTTT. Its protein product is CASRLFGVNTEAFF. The chain has TRBV28 and TRBJ1-1; unclear D gene. In germline, CDR1 is MDHEN, CDR2 SYDVKM. The germline V and J ends were trimmed by 6 bases and 0 bases, with 11 bases remaining between them. CDR3 length: 14 amino acids.

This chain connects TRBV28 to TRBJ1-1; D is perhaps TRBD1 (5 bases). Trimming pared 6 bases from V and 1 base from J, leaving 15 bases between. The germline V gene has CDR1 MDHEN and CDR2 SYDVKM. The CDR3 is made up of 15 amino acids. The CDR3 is CASSPTGPWNTEAFF. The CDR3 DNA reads TGTGCCAGCAGCCCGACGGGGCCCTGGAACACTGAAGCTTTCTTT.

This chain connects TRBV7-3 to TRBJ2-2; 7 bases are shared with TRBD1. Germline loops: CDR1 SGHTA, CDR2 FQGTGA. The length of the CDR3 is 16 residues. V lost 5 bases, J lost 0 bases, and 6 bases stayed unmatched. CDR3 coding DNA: TGTGCCAGCAGCCCGACCGGGACAGCGAACACCGGGGAGCTGTTTTTT. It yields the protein CASSPTGTANTGELFF. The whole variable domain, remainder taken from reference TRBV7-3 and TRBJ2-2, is GAGVSQTPSNKVTEKGKYVELRCDPISGHTALYWYRQSLGQGPEFLIYFQGTGAADDSGLPNDRFFAVRPEGSVSTLKIQRTERGDSAVYLCASSPTGTANTGELFFGEGSRLTVL.

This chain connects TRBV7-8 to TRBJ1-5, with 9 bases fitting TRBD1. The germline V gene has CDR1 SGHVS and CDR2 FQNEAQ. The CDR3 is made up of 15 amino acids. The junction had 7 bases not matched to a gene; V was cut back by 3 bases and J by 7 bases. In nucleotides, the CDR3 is TGTGCCAGCAGCTTTCCGGGACAGGGCTTCCAGCCCCAGCATTTT. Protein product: CASSFPGQGFQPQHF.

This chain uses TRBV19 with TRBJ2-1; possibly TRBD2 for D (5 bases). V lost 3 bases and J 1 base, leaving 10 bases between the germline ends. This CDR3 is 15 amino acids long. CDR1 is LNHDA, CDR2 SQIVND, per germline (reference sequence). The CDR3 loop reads CASSIQAASYNEQFF. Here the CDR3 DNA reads TGTGCCAGTAGTATCCAAGCGGCGTCCTACAATGAGCAGTTCTTC.

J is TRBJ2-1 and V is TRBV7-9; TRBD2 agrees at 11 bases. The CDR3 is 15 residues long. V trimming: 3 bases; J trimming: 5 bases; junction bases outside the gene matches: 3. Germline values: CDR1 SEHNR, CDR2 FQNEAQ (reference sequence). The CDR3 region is CASSFLAGGHNEQFF. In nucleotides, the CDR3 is TGTGCCAGCAGCTTTCTAGCGGGAGGCCACAATGAGCAGTTCTTC.

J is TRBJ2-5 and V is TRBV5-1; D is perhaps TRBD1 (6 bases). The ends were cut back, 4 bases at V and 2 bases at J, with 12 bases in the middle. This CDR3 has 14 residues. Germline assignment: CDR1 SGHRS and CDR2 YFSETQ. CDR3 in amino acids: CASSDGQFQETQYF. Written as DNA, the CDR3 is TGCGCCAGCAGCGACGGACAGTTTCAAGAGACCCAGTACTTC.

In DNA, the CDR3 is TGTGCCAGCAGGGGACTAGCGGGACTTTACGAGCAGTACTTC. This codes for CASRGLAGLYEQYF. The rearrangement uses TRBV6-1 and TRBJ2-7; 13 bases map to TRBD2. With 6 bases clipped from V and 4 bases from J, the junction kept 3 bases outside the gene matches. Germline CDR1 is MNHNS and CDR2 is SASEGT. This CDR3 has 14 residues.

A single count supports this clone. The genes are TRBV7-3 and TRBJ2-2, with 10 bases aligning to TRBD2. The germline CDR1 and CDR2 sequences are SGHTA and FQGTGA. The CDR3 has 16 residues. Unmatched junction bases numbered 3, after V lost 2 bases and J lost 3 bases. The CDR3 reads CASSLELAGYTGELFF. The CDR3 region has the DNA TGTGCCAGCAGCTTAGAACTAGCGGGATACACCGGGGAGCTGTTTTTT.

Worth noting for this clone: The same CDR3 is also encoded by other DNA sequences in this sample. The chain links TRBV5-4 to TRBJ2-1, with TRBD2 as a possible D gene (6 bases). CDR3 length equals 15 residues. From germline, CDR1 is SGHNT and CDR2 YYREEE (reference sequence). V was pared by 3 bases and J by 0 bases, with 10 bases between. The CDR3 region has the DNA TGTGCCAGCAGCTCCGGGAGCAGCTCCTACAATGAGCAGTTCTTC. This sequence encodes CASSSGSSSYNEQFF.

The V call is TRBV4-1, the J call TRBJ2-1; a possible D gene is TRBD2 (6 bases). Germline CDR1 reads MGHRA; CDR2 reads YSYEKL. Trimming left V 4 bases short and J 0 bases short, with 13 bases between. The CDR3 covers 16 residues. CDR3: CASSLQPGDSYNEQFF. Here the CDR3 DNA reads TGCGCCAGCAGCCTGCAGCCGGGGGACTCCTACAATGAGCAGTTCTTC.

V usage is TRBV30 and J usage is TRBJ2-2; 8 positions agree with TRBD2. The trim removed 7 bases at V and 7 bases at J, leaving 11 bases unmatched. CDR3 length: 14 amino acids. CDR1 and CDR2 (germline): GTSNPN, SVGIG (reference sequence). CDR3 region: CASTSGLAIGELFF. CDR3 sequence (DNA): TGTGCCTCCACATCAGGACTAGCAATCGGGGAGCTGTTTTTT.

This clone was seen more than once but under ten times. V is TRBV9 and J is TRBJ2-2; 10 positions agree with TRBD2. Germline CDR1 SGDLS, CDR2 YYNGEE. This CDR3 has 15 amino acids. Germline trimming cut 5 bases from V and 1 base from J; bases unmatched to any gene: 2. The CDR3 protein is CASRRLAGNTGELFF. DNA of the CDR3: TGTGCCAGCAGGCGACTAGCGGGGAACACCGGGGAGCTGTTTTTT.

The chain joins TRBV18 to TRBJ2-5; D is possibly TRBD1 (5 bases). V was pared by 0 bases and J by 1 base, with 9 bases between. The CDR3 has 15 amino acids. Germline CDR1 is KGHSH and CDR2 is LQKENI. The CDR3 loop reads CASSPPGQGQETQYF. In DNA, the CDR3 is TGTGCCAGCTCACCACCGGGTCAGGGCCAAGAGACCCAGTACTTC.

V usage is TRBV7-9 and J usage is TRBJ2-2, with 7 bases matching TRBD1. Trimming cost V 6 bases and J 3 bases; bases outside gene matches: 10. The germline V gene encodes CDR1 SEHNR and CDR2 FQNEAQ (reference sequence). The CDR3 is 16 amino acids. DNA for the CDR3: TGTGCCAGCAGACGACAGGGCTCCCTGGACACCGGGGAGCTGTTTTTT. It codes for CASRRQGSLDTGELFF.

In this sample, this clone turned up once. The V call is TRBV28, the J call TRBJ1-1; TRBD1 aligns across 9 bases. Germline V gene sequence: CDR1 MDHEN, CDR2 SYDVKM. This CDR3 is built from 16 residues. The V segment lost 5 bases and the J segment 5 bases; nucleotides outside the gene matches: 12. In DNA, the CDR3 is TGTGCCAGCAGTCCACCCTTTTACAGGGGGCCGACTGAAGCTTTCTTT. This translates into CASSPPFYRGPTEAFF.